One T cell receptor beta chain is described in this entry. Its target is unknown. The data originate from a study of Ad26.COV2.S vaccination and SARS-CoV-2 variants. Study-wide results and caveats: Whether participants received vaccine or placebo, their non-spike TCR breadth was similar. An underestimation of total T cell responses may have resulted from the TCR breadth and depth analyses. Substantial response breadth was reportedly seen for spike-specific CD8+ and CD4+ T cells after vaccination. Placebo recipients trailed vaccine recipients in spike-specific TCR breadth.

The protocol was immunoSEQ multiplex PCR, while the TCRdb copy is restricted to in-frame clones and leaves out a portion. Of roughly 100,000 clones listed, over 60% are singletons. The CDR3 extends over 13 amino acids. The V end was cut by 3 bases, the J end by 6 bases, with 12 bases between. CDR1 and CDR2 (germline): SGHAT, FQNNGV. This TCR was recovered from a human donor who had recovered from COVID-19. The specimen comprised peripheral blood, sampled after recovery from COVID-19. The J gene is TRBJ2-7, the V gene TRBV11-2; D possibly corresponds to TRBD2 (7 bases). The DNA for the CDR3 is TGTGCCAGCAGCTTTCGGGGGGCCAGCGAGCAGTACTTC. This translates into CASSFRGASEQYF.